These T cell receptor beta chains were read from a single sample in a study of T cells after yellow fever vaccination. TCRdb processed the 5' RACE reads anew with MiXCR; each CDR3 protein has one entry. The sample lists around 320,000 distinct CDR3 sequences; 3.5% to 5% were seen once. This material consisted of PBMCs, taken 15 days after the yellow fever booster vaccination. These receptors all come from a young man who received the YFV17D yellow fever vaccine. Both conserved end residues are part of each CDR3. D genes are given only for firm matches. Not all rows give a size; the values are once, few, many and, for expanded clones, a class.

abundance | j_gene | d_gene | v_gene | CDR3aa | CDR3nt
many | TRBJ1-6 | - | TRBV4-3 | CASSQFSGRSSYNSPLHF | TGCGCCAGCAGCCAATTCTCCGGCAGGAGCTCCTATAATTCACCCCTCCACTTT
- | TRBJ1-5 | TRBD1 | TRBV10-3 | CAISGTGGNQPQHF | TGTGCCATCAGTGGCACAGGGGGCAATCAGCCCCAGCATTTT
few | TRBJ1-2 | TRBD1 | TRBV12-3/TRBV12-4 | CASRPGTGGVIFHYGYTF | TGTGCCAGCAGACCAGGGACAGGCGGAGTCATTTTCCACTATGGCTACACCTTC
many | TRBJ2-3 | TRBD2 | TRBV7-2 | CASSPTSGGGDTQYF | TGTGCCAGCAGCCCAACTAGCGGGGGAGGAGATACGCAGTATTTT
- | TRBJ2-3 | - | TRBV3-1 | CASSQDASTDTQYF | TGTGCCAGCAGCCAAGATGCTAGCACAGATACGCAGTATTTT
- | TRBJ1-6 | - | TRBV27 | CASSLSGGLGSPLHF | TGTGCCAGCAGTTTATCGGGGGGTTTGGGGTCACCCCTCCACTTT
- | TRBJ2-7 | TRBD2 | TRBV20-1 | CSARVTQPGGYEQYF | TGCAGTGCTAGAGTCACCCAGCCGGGGGGCTACGAGCAGTACTTC
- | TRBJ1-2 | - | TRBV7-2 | CASSLAGGSGGYTF | TGTGCCAGCAGCTTAGCTGGGGGCAGCGGTGGCTACACCTTC
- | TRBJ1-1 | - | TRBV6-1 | CASIPQSWPNTEAFF | TGTGCCAGCATCCCGCAGTCTTGGCCCAACACTGAAGCTTTCTTT
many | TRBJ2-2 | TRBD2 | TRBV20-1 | CSALSGGGNTGELFF | TGCAGTGCTCTCAGCGGGGGTGGAAACACCGGGGAGCTGTTTTTT
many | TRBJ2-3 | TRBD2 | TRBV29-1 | CSAAGGGRTDTQYF | TGCAGCGCTGCGGGAGGGGGGCGGACAGATACGCAGTATTTT
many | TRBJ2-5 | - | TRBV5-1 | CASSRGTKETQYF | TGCGCCAGCAGCCGCGGGACCAAAGAGACCCAGTACTTC
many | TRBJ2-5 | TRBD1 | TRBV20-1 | CSASLTGFGETQYF | TGCAGTGCTAGTTTGACAGGGTTTGGAGAGACCCAGTACTTC
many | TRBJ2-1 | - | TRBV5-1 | CASSLANEQFF | TGCGCCAGCAGCTTAGCGAATGAGCAGTTCTTC
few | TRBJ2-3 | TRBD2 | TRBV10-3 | CAISEFGGSTDTQYF | TGTGCCATCAGTGAATTCGGGGGGAGCACAGATACGCAGTATTTT
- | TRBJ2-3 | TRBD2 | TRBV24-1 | CATSDSYGTSLYF | TGTGCCACCAGCGATTCTTACGGGACTAGCCTGTATTTT
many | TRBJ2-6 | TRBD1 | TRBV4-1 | CASSQVGDRVSGANVLTF | TGCGCCAGCAGCCAAGTAGGGGACAGGGTGTCTGGGGCCAACGTCCTGACTTTC
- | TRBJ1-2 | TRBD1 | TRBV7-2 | CASSPDRGAYGYTF | TGTGCCAGCAGCCCGGACAGGGGCGCCTATGGCTACACCTTC
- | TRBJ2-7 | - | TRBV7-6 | CASSSPLHERGEQYF | TGTGCCAGCAGCTCGCCTCTGCATGAAAGGGGGGAGCAGTACTTC
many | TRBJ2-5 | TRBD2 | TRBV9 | CASSVAGGLVETQYF | TGTGCCAGCAGCGTAGCGGGGGGGCTGGTTGAGACCCAGTACTTC
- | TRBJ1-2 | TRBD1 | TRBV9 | CASSVGGTGSKYGYTF | TGTGCCAGCAGCGTAGGGGGGACAGGGTCGAAGTATGGCTACACCTTC
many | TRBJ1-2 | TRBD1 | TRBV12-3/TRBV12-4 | CASSFQGAGYGYTF | TGTGCCAGCAGTTTCCAGGGGGCCGGCTATGGCTACACCTTC
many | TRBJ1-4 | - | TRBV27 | CASRGHANEKLFF | TGTGCCAGCAGGGGCCACGCTAATGAAAAACTGTTTTTT
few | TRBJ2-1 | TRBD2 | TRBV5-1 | CASSRGGERRTEQFF | TGCGCCAGCAGCCGGGGGGGCGAGAGACGGACTGAGCAGTTCTTC
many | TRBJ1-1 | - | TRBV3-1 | CASSMRGTEAFF | TGTGCCAGCAGCATGAGGGGGACTGAAGCTTTCTTT
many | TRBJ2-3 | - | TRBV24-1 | CATSGVEAIRPDTQYF | TGTGCCACCAGTGGTGTGGAGGCGATTCGGCCAGATACGCAGTATTTT
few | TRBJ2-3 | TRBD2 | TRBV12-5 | CASGLVLAGGPDTQYF | TGTGCTAGTGGTTTGGTACTAGCGGGGGGGCCAGATACGCAGTATTTT
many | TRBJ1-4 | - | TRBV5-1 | CASSLGGRNEKLFF | TGCGCCAGCAGCTTGGGGGGGCGGAATGAAAAACTGTTTTTT
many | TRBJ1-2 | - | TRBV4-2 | CASGETGAFYGYTF | TGTGCCAGCGGCGAAACAGGAGCATTCTATGGCTACACCTTC
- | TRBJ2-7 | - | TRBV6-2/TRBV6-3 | CASRSYAGTRYEQYF | TGTGCCAGCAGATCATATGCTGGGACTCGCTACGAGCAGTACTTC
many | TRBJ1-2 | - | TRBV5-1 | CASSLEGPTGYTF | TGCGCCAGCAGCTTGGAGGGCCCGACCGGCTACACCTTC
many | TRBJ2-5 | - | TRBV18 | CASSPAGQRETQYF | TGTGCCAGCTCACCAGCCGGTCAGAGGGAGACCCAGTACTTC
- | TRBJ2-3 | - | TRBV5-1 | CASTFTPLRTDTQYF | TGCGCCAGCACCTTCACGCCACTACGCACAGATACGCAGTATTTT
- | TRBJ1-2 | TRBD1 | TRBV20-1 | CSPGQGVTYGYTF | TGCAGTCCCGGACAGGGGGTGACCTATGGCTACACCTTC
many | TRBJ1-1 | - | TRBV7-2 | CASRGNQNTEAFF | TGTGCCAGCCGGGGGAATCAGAACACTGAAGCTTTCTTT
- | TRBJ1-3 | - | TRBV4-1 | CASSQAGGPGTYF | TGCGCCAGCAGCCAAGCGGGGGGACCGGGGACATATTTT
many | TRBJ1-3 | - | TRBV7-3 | CASSVERGTDIYF | TGTGCCAGCAGCGTCGAGCGGGGGACGGACATATATTTT
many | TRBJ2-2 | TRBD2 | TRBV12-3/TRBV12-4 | CASTTSGGTTGELFF | TGTGCCAGCACCACTAGCGGGGGGACCACCGGGGAGCTGTTTTTT
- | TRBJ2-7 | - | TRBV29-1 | CSVGGLAEHSYEQYF | TGCAGCGTGGGGGGACTCGCGGAGCACTCCTACGAGCAGTACTTC
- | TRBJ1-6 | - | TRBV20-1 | CSAKTRGSPLHF | TGCAGTGCAAAGACCAGGGGTTCACCCCTCCACTTT
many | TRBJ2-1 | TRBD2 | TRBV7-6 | CASSLPGAGGYNEQFF | TGTGCCAGCAGCCTCCCGGGAGCGGGGGGGTACAATGAGCAGTTCTTC
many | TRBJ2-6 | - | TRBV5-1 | CASGPIGANVLTF | TGCGCCAGCGGCCCCATAGGGGCCAACGTCCTGACTTTC
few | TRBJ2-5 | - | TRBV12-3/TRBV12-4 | CASSPLTVQETQYF | TGTGCCAGCAGTCCTCTGACAGTTCAAGAGACCCAGTACTTC
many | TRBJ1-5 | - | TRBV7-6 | CASSQGRLGSPQHF | TGTGCCAGCAGCCAAGGACGGTTGGGATCGCCCCAGCATTTT
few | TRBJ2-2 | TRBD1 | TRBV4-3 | CASSHRGQHTGELFF | TGCGCCAGCAGCCACCGGGGACAGCACACCGGGGAGCTGTTTTTT
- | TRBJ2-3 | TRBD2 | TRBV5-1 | CASSTRASGSPDTQYF | TGCGCCAGCAGCACTAGGGCTAGCGGGTCTCCAGATACGCAGTATTTT
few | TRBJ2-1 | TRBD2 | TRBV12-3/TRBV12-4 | CASSSAPQVSGANNEQFF | TGTGCCAGCAGTTCGGCTCCCCAGGTTAGCGGGGCAAACAATGAGCAGTTCTTC
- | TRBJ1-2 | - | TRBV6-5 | CASSYSFRNKWGYTF | TGTGCCAGCAGTTACTCGTTTCGAAATAAATGGGGCTACACCTTC
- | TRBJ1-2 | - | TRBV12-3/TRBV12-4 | CASSSGEIWGIYGYTF | TGTGCCAGCAGTTCGGGGGAAATTTGGGGCATCTATGGCTACACCTTC
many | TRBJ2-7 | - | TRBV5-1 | CASSLGQLQGEQYF | TGCGCCAGCAGCCTAGGGCAGTTACAAGGCGAGCAGTACTTC
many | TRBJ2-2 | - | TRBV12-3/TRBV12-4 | CASSFAGELFF | TGTGCCAGCAGTTTTGCCGGGGAGCTGTTTTTT
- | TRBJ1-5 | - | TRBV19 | CASSTTGIGNQPQHF | TGTGCCAGTAGTACTACAGGGATCGGCAATCAGCCCCAGCATTTT
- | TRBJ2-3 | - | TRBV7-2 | CASSLGRGGGTDTQYF | TGTGCCAGCAGCTTGGGCAGGGGGGGTGGCACAGATACGCAGTATTTT